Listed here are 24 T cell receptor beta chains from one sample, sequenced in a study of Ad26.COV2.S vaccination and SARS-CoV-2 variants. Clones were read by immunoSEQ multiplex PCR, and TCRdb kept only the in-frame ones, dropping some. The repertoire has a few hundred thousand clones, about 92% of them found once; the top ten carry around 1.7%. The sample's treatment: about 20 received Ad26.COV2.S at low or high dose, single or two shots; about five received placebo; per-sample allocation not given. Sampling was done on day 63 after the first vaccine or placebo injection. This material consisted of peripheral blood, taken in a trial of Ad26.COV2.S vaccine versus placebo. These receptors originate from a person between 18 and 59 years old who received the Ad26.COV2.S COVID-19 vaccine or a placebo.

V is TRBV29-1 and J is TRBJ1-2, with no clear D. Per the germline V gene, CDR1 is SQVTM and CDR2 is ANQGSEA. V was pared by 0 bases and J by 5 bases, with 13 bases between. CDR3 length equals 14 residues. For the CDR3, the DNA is TGCAGCGTTGAAGATCCGGCGTTTCGGTATGGCTACACCTTC. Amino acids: CSVEDPAFRYGYTF.

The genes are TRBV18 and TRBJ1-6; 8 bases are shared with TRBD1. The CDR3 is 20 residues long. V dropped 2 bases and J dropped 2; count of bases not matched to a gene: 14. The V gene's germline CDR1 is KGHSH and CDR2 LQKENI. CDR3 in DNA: TGTGCCAGCTCACCATTGCCAGGGGGCTCGGGTGAAACCTATAATTCACCCCTCCACTTT. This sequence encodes CASSPLPGGSGETYNSPLHF.

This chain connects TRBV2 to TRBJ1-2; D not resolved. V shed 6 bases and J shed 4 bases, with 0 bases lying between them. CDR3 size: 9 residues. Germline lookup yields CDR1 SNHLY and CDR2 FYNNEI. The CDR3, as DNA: TGTGCCAGCAGCTATGGCTACACCTTC. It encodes CASSYGYTF.

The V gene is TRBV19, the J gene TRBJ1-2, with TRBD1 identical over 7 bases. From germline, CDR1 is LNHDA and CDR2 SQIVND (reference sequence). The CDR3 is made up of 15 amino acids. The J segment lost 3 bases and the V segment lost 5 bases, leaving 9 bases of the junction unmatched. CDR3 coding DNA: TGTGCCAGTAGTGCAGGGGGGACAATCCACTATGGCTACACCTTC. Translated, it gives CASSAGGTIHYGYTF.

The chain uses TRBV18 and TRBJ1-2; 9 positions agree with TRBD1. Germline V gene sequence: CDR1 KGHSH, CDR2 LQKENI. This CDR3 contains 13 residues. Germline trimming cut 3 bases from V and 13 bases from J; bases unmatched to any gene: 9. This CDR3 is CASSPWDREGSTF. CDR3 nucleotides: TGTGCCAGCTCACCGTGGGACAGGGAGGGTTCCACCTTC.

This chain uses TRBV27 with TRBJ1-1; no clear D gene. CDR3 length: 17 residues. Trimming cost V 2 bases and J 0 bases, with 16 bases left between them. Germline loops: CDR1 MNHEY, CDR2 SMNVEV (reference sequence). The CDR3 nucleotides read TGTGCCAGCAGTTTAAACCCAGGCTATTCTTTGAACACTGAAGCTTTCTTT. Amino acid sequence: CASSLNPGYSLNTEAFF.

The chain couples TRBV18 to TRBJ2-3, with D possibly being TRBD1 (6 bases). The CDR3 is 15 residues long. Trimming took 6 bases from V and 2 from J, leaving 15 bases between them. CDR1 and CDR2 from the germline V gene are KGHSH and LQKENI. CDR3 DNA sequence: TGTGCCAGCTCTCCCGGGGACATACACACAGATACGCAGTATTTT. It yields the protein CASSPGDIHTDTQYF.

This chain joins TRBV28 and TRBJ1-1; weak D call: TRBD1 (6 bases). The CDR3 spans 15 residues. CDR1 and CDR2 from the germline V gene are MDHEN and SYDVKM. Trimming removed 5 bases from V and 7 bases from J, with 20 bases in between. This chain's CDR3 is CASSGLGAPYLEAFF. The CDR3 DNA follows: TGTGCCAGCAGTGGATTGGGGGCTCCATACCTTGAAGCTTTCTTT.

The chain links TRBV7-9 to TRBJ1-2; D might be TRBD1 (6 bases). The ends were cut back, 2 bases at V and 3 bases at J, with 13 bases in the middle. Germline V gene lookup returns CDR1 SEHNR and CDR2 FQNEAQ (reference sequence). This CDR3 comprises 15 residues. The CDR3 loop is CASSLPLQGDYGYTF. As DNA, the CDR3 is TGTGCCAGCAGCTTACCCTTACAGGGTGACTATGGCTACACCTTC. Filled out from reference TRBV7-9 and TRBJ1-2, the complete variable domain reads DTGVSQNPRHKITKRGQNVTFRCDPISEHNRLYWYRQTLGQGPEFLTYFQNEAQLEKSRLLSDRFSAERPKGSFSTLEIQRTEQGDSAMYLCASSLPLQGDYGYTFGSGTRLTVV.

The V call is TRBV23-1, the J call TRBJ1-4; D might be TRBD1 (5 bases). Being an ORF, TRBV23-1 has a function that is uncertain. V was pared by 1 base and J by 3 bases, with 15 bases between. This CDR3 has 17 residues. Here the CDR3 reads CASSQWCRVWANEKLFF. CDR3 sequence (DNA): TGCGCCAGCAGTCAATGGTGCAGGGTTTGGGCTAATGAAAAACTGTTTTTT.

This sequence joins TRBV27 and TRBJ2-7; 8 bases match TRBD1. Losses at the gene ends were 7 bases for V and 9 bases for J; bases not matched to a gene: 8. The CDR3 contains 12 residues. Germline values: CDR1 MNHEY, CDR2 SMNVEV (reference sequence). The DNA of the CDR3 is TGTGCCAGCAAAGGAGGGACAGGTCGGCAGTACTTC. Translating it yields CASKGGTGRQYF.

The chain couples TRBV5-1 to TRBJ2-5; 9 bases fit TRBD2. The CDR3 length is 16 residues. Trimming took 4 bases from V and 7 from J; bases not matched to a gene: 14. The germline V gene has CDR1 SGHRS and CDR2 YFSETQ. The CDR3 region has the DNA TGCGCCAGCAGCCCTGGGCTAGCGGGGAATGGTGGGACCCAGTACTTC. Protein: CASSPGLAGNGGTQYF.

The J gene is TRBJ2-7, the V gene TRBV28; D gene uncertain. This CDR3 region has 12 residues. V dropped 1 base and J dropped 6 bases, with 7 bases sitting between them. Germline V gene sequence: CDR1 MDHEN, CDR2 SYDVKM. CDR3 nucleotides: TGTGCCAGCAGTTTATATCCGGGCGAGCAGTACTTC. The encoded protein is CASSLYPGEQYF.

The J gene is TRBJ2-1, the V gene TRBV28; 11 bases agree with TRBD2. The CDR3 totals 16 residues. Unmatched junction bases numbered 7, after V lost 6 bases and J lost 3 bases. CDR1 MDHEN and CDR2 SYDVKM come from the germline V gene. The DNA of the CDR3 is TGTGCCAGCAGCCCGCTGCTAGCGGGGGGCTACAATGAGCAGTTCTTC. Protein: CASSPLLAGGYNEQFF.

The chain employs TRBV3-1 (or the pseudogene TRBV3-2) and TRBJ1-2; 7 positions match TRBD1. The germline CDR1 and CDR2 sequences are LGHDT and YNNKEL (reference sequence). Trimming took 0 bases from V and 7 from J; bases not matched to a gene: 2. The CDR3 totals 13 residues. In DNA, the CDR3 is TGTGCCAGCAGCCAAGATAAGGGGGCTGGCTACACCTTC. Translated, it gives CASSQDKGAGYTF.

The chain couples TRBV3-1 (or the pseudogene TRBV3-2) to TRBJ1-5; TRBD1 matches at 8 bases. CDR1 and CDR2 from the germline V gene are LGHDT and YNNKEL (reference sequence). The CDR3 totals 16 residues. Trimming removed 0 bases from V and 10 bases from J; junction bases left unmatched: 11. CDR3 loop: CASSQEAGQGNLPQHF. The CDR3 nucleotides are TGTGCCAGCAGCCAAGAGGCCGGACAGGGTAATTTACCCCAGCATTTT.

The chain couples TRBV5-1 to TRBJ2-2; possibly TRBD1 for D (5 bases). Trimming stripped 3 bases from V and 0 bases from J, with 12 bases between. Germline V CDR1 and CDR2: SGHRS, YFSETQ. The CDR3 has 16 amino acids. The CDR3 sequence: CASSSHLTANTGELFF. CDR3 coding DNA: TGCGCCAGCAGCTCCCATCTGACAGCGAACACCGGGGAGCTGTTTTTT.

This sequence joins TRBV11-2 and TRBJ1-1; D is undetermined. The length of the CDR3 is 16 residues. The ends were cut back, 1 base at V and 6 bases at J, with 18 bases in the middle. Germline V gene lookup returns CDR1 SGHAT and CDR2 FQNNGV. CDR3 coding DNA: TGTGCCAGCAGCTTAGGGGGAGGCAAAGTTGGGGCTGAAGCTTTCTTT. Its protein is CASSLGGGKVGAEAFF.

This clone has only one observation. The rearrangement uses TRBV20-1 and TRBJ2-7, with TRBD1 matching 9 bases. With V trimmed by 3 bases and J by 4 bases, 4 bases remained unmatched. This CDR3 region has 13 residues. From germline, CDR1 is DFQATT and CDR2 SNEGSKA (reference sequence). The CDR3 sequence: CSASGQGSYEQYF. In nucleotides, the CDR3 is TGCAGTGCTAGTGGACAGGGGTCTTACGAGCAGTACTTC.

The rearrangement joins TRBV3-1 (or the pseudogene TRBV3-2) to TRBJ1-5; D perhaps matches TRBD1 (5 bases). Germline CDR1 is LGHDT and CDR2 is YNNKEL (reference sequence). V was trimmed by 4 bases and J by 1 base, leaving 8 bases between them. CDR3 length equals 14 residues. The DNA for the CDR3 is TGTGCCAGCAGCCCAAGGGGAAGCAATCAGCCCCAGCATTTT. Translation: CASSPRGSNQPQHF.

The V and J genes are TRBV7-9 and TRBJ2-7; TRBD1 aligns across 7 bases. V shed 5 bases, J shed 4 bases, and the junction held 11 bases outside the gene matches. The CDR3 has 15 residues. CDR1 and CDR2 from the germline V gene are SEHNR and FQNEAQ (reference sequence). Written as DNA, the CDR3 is TGTGCCAGCAGCGCCCCACAGTCCAGGGGGTACGAGCAGTACTTC. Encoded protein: CASSAPQSRGYEQYF.

CDR3 nucleotide sequence: TGTGCCATCTTGTCCTCCTACGAGCAGTACTTC. Its protein is CAILSSYEQYF. This chain uses TRBV10-3 with TRBJ2-7; D not certain. Germline V gene lookup returns CDR1 ENHRY and CDR2 SYGVKD. Trimming shortened V by 8 bases and J by 0 bases, and 5 bases separated the two germline ends. This CDR3 region has 11 residues.

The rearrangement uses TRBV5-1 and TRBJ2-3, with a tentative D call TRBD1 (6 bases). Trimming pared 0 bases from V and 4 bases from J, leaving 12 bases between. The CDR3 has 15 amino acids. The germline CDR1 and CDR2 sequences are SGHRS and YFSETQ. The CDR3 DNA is TGCGCCAGCAGCTTGGGTGGGGGCGGATCAGATACGCAGTATTTT. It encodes CASSLGGGGSDTQYF.

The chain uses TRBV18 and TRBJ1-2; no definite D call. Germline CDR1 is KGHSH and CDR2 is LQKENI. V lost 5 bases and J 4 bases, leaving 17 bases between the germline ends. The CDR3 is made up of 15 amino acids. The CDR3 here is CASSSTGLPSYGYTF. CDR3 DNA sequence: TGTGCCAGCTCATCCACCGGGCTCCCGTCCTATGGCTACACCTTC. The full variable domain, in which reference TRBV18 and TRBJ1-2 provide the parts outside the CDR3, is NAGVMQNPRHLVRRRGQEARLRCSPMKGHSHVYWYRQLPEEGLKFMVYLQKENIIDESGMPKERFSAEFPKEGPSILRIQQVVRGDSAAYFCASSSTGLPSYGYTFGSGTRLTVV.